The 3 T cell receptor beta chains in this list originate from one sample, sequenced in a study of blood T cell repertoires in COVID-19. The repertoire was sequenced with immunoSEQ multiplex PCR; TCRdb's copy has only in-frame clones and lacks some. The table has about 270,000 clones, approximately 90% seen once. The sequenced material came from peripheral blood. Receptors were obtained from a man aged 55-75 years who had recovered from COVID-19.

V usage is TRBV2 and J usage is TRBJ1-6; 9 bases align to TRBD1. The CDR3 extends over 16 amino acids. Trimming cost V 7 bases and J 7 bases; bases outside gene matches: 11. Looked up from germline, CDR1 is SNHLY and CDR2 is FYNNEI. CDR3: CASNIQGAGVNSPLHF. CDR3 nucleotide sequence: TGTGCCAGCAATATACAGGGGGCTGGTGTAAATTCACCCCTCCACTTT.

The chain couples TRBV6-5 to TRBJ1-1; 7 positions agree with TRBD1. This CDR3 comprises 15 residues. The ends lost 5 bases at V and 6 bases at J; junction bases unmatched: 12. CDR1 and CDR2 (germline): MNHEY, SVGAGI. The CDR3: CASSPRTGWAAEAFF. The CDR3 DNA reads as TGTGCCAGCAGTCCCCGGACAGGTTGGGCCGCTGAAGCTTTCTTT.

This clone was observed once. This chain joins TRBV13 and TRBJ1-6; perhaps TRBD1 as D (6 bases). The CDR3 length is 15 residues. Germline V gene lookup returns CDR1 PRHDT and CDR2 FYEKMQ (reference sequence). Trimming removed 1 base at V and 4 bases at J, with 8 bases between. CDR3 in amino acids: CASSLVQGYNSPLHF. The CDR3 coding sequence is TGTGCCAGCAGCTTAGTGCAGGGGTATAATTCACCCCTCCACTTT.